A single sample gave rise to the 12 T cell receptor beta chains below, sequenced in a study of T cell repertoires in cytomegalovirus infection. TCRdb re-called the reads with MiXCR, one entry per CDR3 protein. In the table there are about 890,000 distinct CDR3 sequences, less than 35% of which are singletons. No cognate antigen is known for these TCRs. Sequenced material: cultured CD8+ T cells from PBMCs, taken from culture after CMV antigen stimulation. The origin of the receptors is a human donor in good health (CMV status not recorded). Some clones in this sample may be carry-over from other donors' samples.

Only a few counts were recorded for this clonotype. The genes are TRBV7-8 and TRBJ1-5; D possibly corresponds to TRBD1 (6 bases). The CDR3 spans 15 residues. CDR1 is SGHVS, CDR2 FQNEAQ, per germline. V dropped 5 bases and J dropped 0 bases, with 11 bases sitting between them. The CDR3 protein is CASSPRTDSNQPQHF. Here the CDR3 DNA reads TGTGCCAGCAGCCCACGGACAGATAGCAATCAGCCCCAGCATTTT.

This clonotype occurred a few times. The rearrangement joins TRBV7-6 to TRBJ1-6; no firm D call. Trimming stripped 2 bases from V and 1 base from J, with 9 bases between. The CDR3 consists of 16 residues. Looked up from germline, CDR1 is SGHVS and CDR2 is FNYEAQ. CDR3 in amino acids: CASSLSRHSYNSPLHF. As DNA, the CDR3 is TGTGCCAGCAGCTTATCCAGGCATTCCTATAATTCACCCCTCCACTTT.

This clonotype was counted between two and nine times. The chain carries TRBV6-2 or TRBV6-3 and TRBJ2-3; tentatively, D is TRBD2 (7 bases). Deletions cut 4 bases from V and 1 base from J, with 12 bases between. The CDR3 sequence is 15 residues long. Germline CDR1 is MNHEY and CDR2 is SVGEGT. CDR3 protein: CASSFAGAGTDTQYF. The CDR3 bases are TGTGCCAGCAGTTTCGCGGGGGCAGGCACAGATACGCAGTATTTT.

Worth noting for this clonotype: A much bigger clone sits one base away, suggesting this may be a read error. This chain's CDR3 is CASSLRGIATPQHF. The DNA for the CDR3 is TGTGCCAGCAGCTTAAGGGGAATCGCGACGCCCCAGCATTTT. The V call is TRBV7-6, the J call TRBJ1-5, with D possibly TRBD1 on 5 matching bases. This CDR3 comprises 14 residues. Trimming cost V 2 bases and J 9 bases, with 14 bases left between them. The germline CDR1 and CDR2 sequences are SGHVS and FNYEAQ.

This clonotype was counted between two and nine times. As DNA, the CDR3 is TGTGCCAGCAGCCCAGGCCCGGGGTGGCAGGGGGCTAAGAATGAGCAGTTCTTC. This gives the protein CASSPGPGWQGAKNEQFF. This chain joins TRBV11-3 and TRBJ2-1; 8 bases are a match to TRBD1. Germline CDR1 reads SGHNT; CDR2 reads YENEEA. The CDR3 runs to 18 residues. V was pared by 5 bases and J by 7 bases, with 19 bases of the junction left unmatched.

This clonotype was counted only a few times. The genes are TRBV7-8 and TRBJ1-6, with D uncertain. The germline gives CDR1 SGHVS, CDR2 FQNEAQ. The CDR3 is 13 residues long. V lost 8 bases to trimming and J lost 5 bases, with 10 bases between them. The CDR3 region is CASGGRNNSPLHF. As DNA, the CDR3 is TGTGCCAGCGGAGGCAGGAATAATTCACCCCTCCACTTT.

This clonotype was counted many times. This chain uses TRBV7-9 with TRBJ2-3; 10 positions match TRBD2. Germline V gene data show CDR1 as SEHNR and CDR2 as FQNEAQ (reference sequence). The trim removed 2 bases at V and 2 bases at J, leaving 10 bases unmatched. This CDR3 is built from 18 residues. Here the CDR3 DNA reads TGTGCCAGCAGCTTAACCAACGTAGCGGGGGGCCTCACAGATACGCAGTATTTT. It yields the protein CASSLTNVAGGLTDTQYF. Combining the CDR3 with reference TRBV7-9 and TRBJ2-3 gives the whole variable domain DTGVSQNPRHKITKRGQNVTFRCDPISEHNRLYWYRQTLGQGPEFLTYFQNEAQLEKSRLLSDRFSAERPKGSFSTLEIQRTEQGDSAMYLCASSLTNVAGGLTDTQYFGPGTRLTVL.

V is TRBV5-6 and J is TRBJ1-2; tentatively, D is TRBD1 (6 bases). Germline V gene data show CDR1 as SGHDT and CDR2 as YYEEEE. The CDR3 is 14 amino acids. Deletions cut 3 bases from V and 3 bases from J, with 12 bases between. The CDR3 nucleotides are TGTGCCAGCAGCTCTGGACAGCAATACTATGGCTACACCTTC. Protein product: CASSSGQQYYGYTF. Full variable domain (remainder filled in from reference TRBV5-6 and TRBJ1-2): DAGVTQSPTHLIKTRGQQVTLRCSPKSGHDTVSWYQQALGQGPQFIFQYYEEEERQRGNFPDRFSGHQFPNYSSELNVNALLLGDSALYLCASSSGQQYYGYTFGSGTRLTVV.

Notes on this clonotype: A much larger clone is a single base away; this may be a read error. The J gene is TRBJ2-4, the V gene TRBV7-4, with D unresolved. V dropped 5 bases and J dropped 6 bases, with 17 bases sitting between them. Germline V gene sequence: CDR1 SGHVT, CDR2 SQSDAQ. CDR3 length: 15 residues. The CDR3 is CASSPPGITGNIQYF. In DNA form, the CDR3 reads TGTGCCAGCAGCCCCCCCGGAATAACTGGAAACATTCAGTACTTC.

The chain recombines TRBV20-1 with TRBJ2-7, with 7 bases fitting TRBD2. Germline loops: CDR1 DFQATT, CDR2 SNEGSKA (reference sequence). The CDR3 spans 14 residues. The V segment lost 1 base and the J segment 2 bases; nucleotides outside the gene matches: 5. CDR3 sequence: CSARVGGGTYEQYV. The CDR3, as DNA: TGCAGTGCTAGAGTAGGCGGGGGTACCTACGAGCAGTACGTC.

This clonotype was observed many times. V is TRBV7-8 and J is TRBJ2-1; D not resolved. The CDR3 covers 15 residues. Germline V lookup: CDR1 SGHVS, CDR2 FQNEAQ. With 2 bases removed from V and 0 bases from J, the gap between germline ends came to 8 bases. The CDR3 DNA sequence: TGTGCCAGCAGCTTAACACCGAGCTCCTACAATGAGCAGTTCTTC. Translating it yields CASSLTPSSYNEQFF. The full variable domain, rest sourced from reference TRBV7-8 and TRBJ2-1, is GAGVSQSPRYKVAKRGQDVALRCDPISGHVSLFWYQQALGQGPEFLTYFQNEAQLDKSGLPSDRFFAERPEGSVSTLKIQRTQQEDSAVYLCASSLTPSSYNEQFFGPGTRLTVL.

The chain is built from TRBV19 and TRBJ1-5; 8 bases map to TRBD1. This CDR3 region has 19 residues. V trimming: 3 bases; J trimming: 0 bases; junction bases outside the gene matches: 13. Germline V gene lookup returns CDR1 LNHDA and CDR2 SQIVND (reference sequence). The CDR3 sequence is CASSIRPGQEPYSNQPQHF. The CDR3 DNA follows: TGTGCCAGTAGTATCCGACCGGGACAGGAGCCTTATAGCAATCAGCCCCAGCATTTT.